Below are 14 T cell receptor beta chains sequenced from a single sample in a study of type 1 and type 2 diabetes patients. The PCR template was genomic DNA. Amplification of the beta chain CDR3 used 30 forward and 13 reverse multiplex primers. TCRdb re-derived calls from the multiplex PCR reads in MiXCR, one entry per CDR3 protein. The repertoire holds about 250,000 distinct CDR3 sequences, with 47% as singletons. The material sequenced was peripheral blood mononuclear cells (PBMCs). These receptors all come from a man aged 18 to 30 with type 2 diabetes.

This clonotype was recorded a few times. This chain joins TRBV11-2 and TRBJ2-7, with D uncertain. V lost 6 bases to trimming and J lost 1 base, with 10 bases between them. Germline lookup yields CDR1 SGHAT and CDR2 FQNNGV. The CDR3 is made up of 13 amino acids. The CDR3 nucleotides are TGTGCCAGCAGTACCGCAACTTCCTACGAGCAGTACTTC. This gives the protein CASSTATSYEQYF. The complete variable domain, with remaining parts taken from reference TRBV11-2 and TRBJ2-7, reads EAGVAQSPRYKIIEKRQSVAFWCNPISGHATLYWYQQILGQGPKLLIQFQNNGVVDDSQLPKDRFSAERLKGVDSTLKIQPAKLEDSAVYLCASSTATSYEQYFGPGTRLTVT.

This chain connects TRBV19 to TRBJ1-5, with D hard to call. The V end lost 1 base, the J end lost 4 bases, and 8 bases lay between the germline ends. The CDR3 sequence is 14 residues long. CDR1 is LNHDA, CDR2 SQIVND, per germline (reference sequence). DNA of the CDR3: TGTGCCAGTAGTATAGGGACGGGGAATCAGCCCCAGCATTTT. Its protein is CASSIGTGNQPQHF.

This clonotype occurred many times. V and J are TRBV20-1 and TRBJ1-1, with D uncertain. Per germline, CDR1 DFQATT and CDR2 SNEGSKA (reference sequence). The CDR3 is made up of 14 amino acids. V was cut by 3 bases and J by 0 bases, with 11 bases left in between. CDR3 amino acids: CSASDPGLNTEAFF. CDR3 DNA sequence: TGCAGTGCTAGTGACCCAGGATTGAACACTGAAGCTTTCTTT.

This clonotype was picked up a small number of times. The rearrangement uses TRBV10-2 and TRBJ2-7; TRBD2 matches 12 bases. CDR3 length: 17 residues. Trimming took 6 bases from V and 7 from J; bases not matched to a gene: 16. Germline V gene sequence: CDR1 WSHSY, CDR2 SAAADI. DNA of the CDR3: TGCGCCAGCAGCGGGGACTCCCTAGCGGGAGGGCCGAGGGAGCAGTACTTC. It yields the protein CASSGDSLAGGPREQYF.

The chain uses TRBV7-2 and TRBJ2-1; 8 bases fit TRBD1. This CDR3 comprises 16 residues. In germline, CDR1 is SGHTA, CDR2 FQGNSA. V gave up 5 bases and J gave up 3 bases; unmatched junction bases: 9. The CDR3 coding sequence is TGTGCCAGCAGCCCCCGGACAGGGCGAGACTACAATGAGCAGTTCTTC. Amino acids: CASSPRTGRDYNEQFF.

This clonotype turned up a few times. The chain uses TRBV4-1 and TRBJ1-2, with 9 bases fitting TRBD1. V dropped 3 bases and J dropped 6; count of bases not matched to a gene: 17. CDR3 length equals 18 residues. The germline V gene encodes CDR1 MGHRA and CDR2 YSYEKL. The CDR3 loop reads CASSQAYLRDRETHGYTF. The DNA of the CDR3 is TGCGCCAGCAGCCAGGCCTACCTCCGGGACAGGGAGACCCATGGCTACACCTTC.

Only one count was recorded for this clonotype. The gene calls are TRBV25-1 and TRBJ2-1, with D maybe TRBD2 (6 bases). Germline V lookup: CDR1 MGHDK, CDR2 SYGVNS. CDR3 length: 13 amino acids. Trimming cost V 6 bases and J 8 bases, with 14 bases left between them. The CDR3 region has the DNA TGTGCCAGCAGCCATAACGCGGGACATGAGCAGTTCTTC. Translating it yields CASSHNAGHEQFF.

In this sample, this clonotype turned up a few times. The rearrangement joins TRBV19 to TRBJ2-1; D not resolved. In germline, CDR1 is LNHDA, CDR2 SQIVND (reference sequence). The CDR3 sequence is 12 residues long. In nucleotides, the CDR3 is TGTGCTTCGGGTCGAACCTACAATGAGCAGTTCTTC. Translating it yields CASGRTYNEQFF.

The J gene is TRBJ2-2, the V gene TRBV6-5; 10 bases fit TRBD1. Germline V CDR1 and CDR2: MNHEY, SVGAGI. J was trimmed by 4 bases and V by 6 bases; bases with no gene match: 5. The CDR3 contains 15 residues. The CDR3 here is CASRRDRGSTGELFF. Written as DNA, the CDR3 is TGTGCCAGCAGAAGGGACAGGGGATCCACCGGGGAGCTGTTTTTT.

The genes are TRBV2 and TRBJ2-7; tentative D call: TRBD1 (6 bases). CDR1 is SNHLY, CDR2 FYNNEI, per germline. This CDR3 has 12 amino acids. Trimming cost V 7 bases and J 3 bases, with 10 bases left between them. CDR3 bases: TGTGCCAGCACGGCAGGGGACTACGAGCAGTACTTC. This sequence encodes CASTAGDYEQYF.

This clonotype occurred a few times. The V call is TRBV19, the J call TRBJ1-2; no firm D call. This CDR3 has 15 amino acids. V dropped 5 bases and J dropped 5 bases, with 18 bases sitting between them. Germline V gives CDR1 LNHDA, CDR2 SQIVND (reference sequence). CDR3 coding DNA: TGTGCCAGTAGTCTCGCGATGAGTCAACAATATGGCTACACCTTC. Translated: CASSLAMSQQYGYTF.

This chain links TRBV2 with TRBJ1-2, with D perhaps TRBD1 (6 bases). V was shortened by 2 bases and J by 7 bases, with 11 bases between the two germline ends. The CDR3 extends over 13 amino acids. Germline assignment: CDR1 SNHLY and CDR2 FYNNEI. The CDR3 bases are TGTGCCAGCAGTGAAACAGGGTCAAGTGGCTACACCTTC. Amino acids: CASSETGSSGYTF.

The chain joins TRBV4-1 to TRBJ2-2, with TRBD1 matching over 7 bases. Germline CDR1 MGHRA, CDR2 YSYEKL. Trimming took 4 bases from V and 3 from J; bases not matched to a gene: 5. This CDR3 is 15 amino acids long. CDR3 sequence: CASSPTTGYTGELFF. DNA for the CDR3: TGCGCCAGCAGCCCTACGACAGGGTACACCGGGGAGCTGTTTTTT.

CDR3 sequence: CATRLRREPRSSYEQYF. The CDR3 bases are TGTGCCACCAGACTTCGAAGAGAGCCGCGAAGCTCCTACGAGCAGTACTTC. The J gene is TRBJ2-7, the V gene TRBV6-6; no firm D call. Germline values: CDR1 MNHNY, CDR2 SVGAGI (reference sequence). The CDR3 is made up of 17 amino acids. The V and J ends lost 10 bases and 0 bases respectively, with 25 bases between them.